This T cell receptor beta chain is from a study of blood T cell repertoires in COVID-19. Assay: immunoSEQ multiplex PCR; the TCRdb copy retains only in-frame clones and omits some. The sample contains around 340,000 clones, approximately 82% of which appear only once. Germline V CDR1 and CDR2: LGHNA, YNFKEQ. V was cut by 2 bases and J by 1 base, with 20 bases left in between. CDR3 length: 18 amino acids. This clonotype was obtained from a man aged 25-45 years with active or convalescent COVID-19. Sequencing input: peripheral blood. The gene calls are TRBV4-2 and TRBJ2-5; possibly TRBD2 for D (6 bases). The CDR3 sequence is CASSQWEGGPDPQETQYF. As DNA, the CDR3 is TGTGCCAGCAGCCAATGGGAAGGAGGGCCAGATCCCCAAGAGACCCAGTACTTC.